The 22 T cell receptor beta chains in this list originate from one sample, sequenced in a study of T-cell memory formation after mild COVID-19. Each CDR3 protein gets one entry after TCRdb re-called the 5' RACE reads with MiXCR. The table includes roughly 350,000 distinct CDR3 sequences, 21% detected once. Source material: PBMCs or a T cell subset sorted from them (not recorded which). Source of these receptors: an adult woman who had mild COVID-19 (a few samples of this study predate the infection). Cell type and time point are not known.

The chain uses TRBV12-3 or TRBV12-4 and TRBJ1-4, with D possibly being TRBD1 (6 bases). The CDR3 is 14 amino acids. Trimming took 6 bases from V and 7 from J, leaving 15 bases between them. The CDR3 reads CASSQQGWVEKLFF. In DNA form, the CDR3 reads TGTGCCAGCAGCCAACAGGGTTGGGTTGAAAAACTGTTTTTT.

V gene TRBV7-9 combines with J gene TRBJ2-4, with D perhaps TRBD2 (5 bases). V was shortened by 5 bases and J by 10 bases, with 18 bases between the two germline ends. This CDR3 is 14 amino acids long. From germline, CDR1 is SEHNR and CDR2 FQNEAQ (reference sequence). The CDR3 loop reads CASSPREGPPIQYF. The CDR3 nucleotides are TGTGCCAGCAGCCCCCGTGAGGGTCCTCCAATTCAGTACTTC.

The chain uses TRBV29-1 and TRBJ2-7, with D tentatively TRBD1 (6 bases). The length of the CDR3 is 12 residues. The V gene lost 7 bases and the J gene lost 4 bases, with 14 bases spanning the gap. Germline CDR1 is SQVTM and CDR2 is ANQGSEA. The CDR3: CSAGGGEYEQYF. CDR3 coding DNA: TGCAGCGCTGGGGGCGGAGAATACGAGCAGTACTTC.

V is TRBV13 and J is TRBJ2-1; D uncertain. This CDR3 spans 15 amino acids. CDR1 PRHDT and CDR2 FYEKMQ come from the germline V gene (reference sequence). The V end lost 5 bases, the J end lost 5 bases, and 16 bases lay between the germline ends. The CDR3 nucleotides read TGTGCCAGCAGCCCTGATTGGCGCTCAGACAATGAGCAGTTCTTC. Residues: CASSPDWRSDNEQFF.

The rearrangement links TRBV11-2 to TRBJ2-4; tentative D call: TRBD1 (6 bases). Germline-derived CDR1 and CDR2 are SGHAT and FQNNGV. Trimming stripped 5 bases from V and 7 bases from J, with 18 bases between. The CDR3 has 15 residues. The CDR3: CASSPIGQSQNIQYF. CDR3 in DNA: TGTGCCAGCAGCCCTATCGGACAGAGTCAGAACATTCAGTACTTC.

The chain links TRBV29-1 to TRBJ2-7; 11 bases agree with TRBD2. V was clipped by 5 bases and J by 3 bases; unmatched bases: 3. The CDR3 totals 13 residues. From germline, CDR1 is SQVTM and CDR2 ANQGSEA. The CDR3 nucleotides read TGCAGCGTTCTCGGGACTAGCGGCTACGAGCAGTACTTC. Its translation is CSVLGTSGYEQYF.

This clonotype was seen ten or more times. The chain joins TRBV20-1 to TRBJ2-3, with D possibly called TRBD1 or TRBD2 (6 bases each). Germline-derived CDR1 and CDR2 are DFQATT and SNEGSKA (reference sequence). This CDR3 is built from 16 residues. V was trimmed by 4 bases and J by 2 bases, leaving 19 bases between them. The DNA of the CDR3 is TGCAGTGCTAACTCGAGGCGGAGGGGGAACACAGATACGCAGTATTTT. Residues: CSANSRRRGNTDTQYF.

The J gene is TRBJ1-1, the V gene TRBV15; maybe TRBD1 (6 bases). The CDR3 runs to 17 residues. Germline CDR1 LNHNV, CDR2 YYDKDF (reference sequence). V lost 0 bases, J lost 1 base, and 15 bases lay in between. The DNA of the CDR3 is TGTGCCACCAGCAGAGATTTGGGACACACGAAGAACACTGAAGCTTTCTTT. Residues: CATSRDLGHTKNTEAFF.

This CDR3 is CASSFSPQRETQYF. CDR3 nucleotides: TGTGCCAGCAGTTTTTCCCCTCAAAGGGAGACCCAGTACTTC. The rearrangement uses TRBV12-3 or TRBV12-4 and TRBJ2-5; D is undetermined. V was pared by 3 bases and J by 5 bases, with 13 bases between. The CDR3 consists of 14 residues.

This sequence joins TRBV7-2 and TRBJ2-5, with 10 bases fitting TRBD2. CDR3 length: 14 amino acids. V was pared by 4 bases and J by 4 bases, with 3 bases of the junction left unmatched. Germline V gives CDR1 SGHTA, CDR2 FQGNSA. The DNA for the CDR3 is TGTGCCAGCAGCTCTAGCGGGAGCGGAGAGACCCAGTACTTC. Translating it yields CASSSSGSGETQYF.

The J gene is TRBJ1-1, the V gene TRBV5-6, with D maybe TRBD1 (6 bases). The CDR3 spans 14 residues. Trimming left V 3 bases short and J 1 base short, with 10 bases between. Germline-derived CDR1 and CDR2 are SGHDT and YYEEEE. CDR3 amino acids: CASSWGAGNTEAFF. CDR3 coding DNA: TGTGCCAGCAGCTGGGGGGCAGGGAACACTGAAGCTTTCTTT.

Notes on this clonotype: The junction shows a germline mismatch at one end, possibly a read error. This chain uses TRBV30 with TRBJ1-1; D uncertain. CDR1 GTSNPN and CDR2 SVGIG come from the germline V gene (reference sequence). The CDR3 sequence is 14 residues long. DNA of the CDR3: TGTGCCTTGAGTGTAACATGGATGAACACTGAAGCTTTCTTT. Translating gives CALSVTWMNTEAFF.

This clonotype has just one count. The chain has TRBV30 and TRBJ2-4, with a tentative D call TRBD2 (7 bases). The CDR3 is 14 residues long. Germline loops: CDR1 GTSNPN, CDR2 SVGIG (reference sequence). V gave up 0 bases and J gave up 9 bases, with 15 bases separating them. The DNA for the CDR3 is TGTGCCTGGAGTGTACCGGGGGGCCGACGCATTCAGTACTTC. This sequence encodes CAWSVPGGRRIQYF.

The chain is built from TRBV7-9 and TRBJ2-2, with 8 bases matching TRBD2. The CDR3 has 16 amino acids. Unmatched junction bases numbered 6, after V lost 2 bases and J lost 4 bases. Germline V gives CDR1 SEHNR, CDR2 FQNEAQ (reference sequence). The CDR3 DNA sequence: TGTGCCAGCAGCTTACCCACTAGCGGTAGCACCGGGGAGCTGTTTTTT. Amino acid sequence: CASSLPTSGSTGELFF.

This clonotype was counted only a few times. J is TRBJ2-2 and V is TRBV6-6; 8 positions agree with TRBD2. The ends lost 2 bases at V and 5 bases at J; junction bases unmatched: 1. CDR1 is MNHNY and CDR2 is SVGAGI in the germline V gene (reference sequence). The CDR3 is made up of 14 amino acids. CDR3 nucleotide sequence: TGTGCCAGCAGTTACGCTAGCGGGACCGGGGAGCTGTTTTTT. This encodes CASSYASGTGELFF.

This clonotype turned up a few times. V usage is TRBV6-5 and J usage is TRBJ2-3; D is unresolved. Trimming took off 2 bases at V and 7 bases at J, with 10 bases between the two ends. The CDR3 is made up of 13 amino acids. CDR1 and CDR2 (germline): MNHEY, SVGAGI. CDR3 DNA: TGTGCCAGCAGTTACGGGCCTAGGAATACGCAGTATTTT. This encodes CASSYGPRNTQYF.

V usage is TRBV7-8 and J usage is TRBJ1-1; D remains ambiguous. CDR1 is SGHVS and CDR2 is FQNEAQ in the germline V gene. This CDR3 region has 12 residues. Trimming pared 1 base from V and 10 bases from J, leaving 10 bases between. CDR3 region: CASSLGKAAAFF. CDR3 DNA: TGTGCCAGCAGCTTAGGGAAGGCTGCAGCTTTCTTT.

The chain carries TRBV11-2 and TRBJ2-1; D gene uncertain. Trimming pared 4 bases from V and 5 bases from J, leaving 12 bases between. Germline lookup yields CDR1 SGHAT and CDR2 FQNNGV. This CDR3 has 14 amino acids. CDR3 in DNA: TGTGCCAGCAGCTCAATTGCCCGACACAATGAGCAGTTCTTC. It yields the protein CASSSIARHNEQFF.

This rearrangement joins TRBV5-6 to TRBJ2-7; 12 bases agree with TRBD2. Germline V gene sequence: CDR1 SGHDT, CDR2 YYEEEE. The CDR3 has 15 residues. V was clipped by 4 bases and J by 3 bases; unmatched bases: 5. As DNA, the CDR3 is TGTGCCAGCAGCCCAAGACTAGCGGGGGACTACGAGCAGTACTTC. Amino acids: CASSPRLAGDYEQYF.

The rearrangement links TRBV3-1 to TRBJ1-2; 8 bases align to TRBD1. The J segment lost 4 bases and the V segment lost 5 bases, leaving 3 bases of the junction unmatched. Germline values: CDR1 LGHDT, CDR2 YNNKEL (reference sequence). The CDR3 extends over 13 amino acids. The CDR3: CASSLQGAYGYTF. Here the CDR3 DNA reads TGTGCCAGCAGCTTGCAGGGGGCCTATGGCTACACCTTC.

The chain carries TRBV11-2 and TRBJ2-3; 7 bases agree with TRBD2. The ends lost 4 bases at V and 15 bases at J; junction bases unmatched: 4. CDR3 length: 10 residues. The germline CDR1 and CDR2 sequences are SGHAT and FQNNGV. The CDR3 protein is CASSWEGLYF. The CDR3 DNA follows: TGTGCCAGCAGCTGGGAGGGACTATATTTT.

This chain links TRBV10-2 with TRBJ1-1; TRBD1 is a possible D gene (5 bases). This CDR3 comprises 13 residues. The germline V and J ends were trimmed by 4 bases and 1 base, with 7 bases remaining between them. The germline gives CDR1 WSHSY, CDR2 SAAADI. As DNA, the CDR3 is TGCGCCAGCAGTGGACAGAAGAACACTGAAGCTTTCTTT. Its translation: CASSGQKNTEAFF.